What follows are 30 T cell receptor beta chains derived from one specimen sequenced in a study of T cell responses to AZD1222 COVID-19 vaccine (dated by TCRdb to the early 2020s). The time point label, read with the paper, signifies: baseline before first vaccination. The library relied on the immunoSEQ multiplex PCR assay. What TCRdb holds here is the immuneACCESS table cut down to in-frame rearrangements. Part of the clones is not present; checked against another copy, under half of the missing clones reflect an unresolved V gene, and the others are unexplained. Counted in this sample were roughly 150,000 clones; around 90% of them appeared once. Clones ranked in the top ten supply 4.4% of the sample. The sequencing used peripheral blood, collected on day 0 of AZD1222 vaccination. These receptors were obtained from an adult in good health.

The chain combines TRBV12-3 or TRBV12-4 with TRBJ1-5; D is uncertain. Between the trimmed V and J ends, which lost 0 bases and 5 bases, there was a span of 2 bases. The length of the CDR3 is 12 residues. In DNA form, the CDR3 reads TGTGCCAGCAGTTTAGCTGATCAGCCCCAGCATTTT. Residues: CASSLADQPQHF.

V gene TRBV7-9 combines with J gene TRBJ1-1; no clear D. Germline CDR1 reads SEHNR; CDR2 reads FQNEAQ (reference sequence). The V and J ends lost 5 bases and 8 bases respectively, with 12 bases between them. CDR3 length equals 12 residues. The CDR3 sequence: CASSPPWAEAFF. Written as DNA, the CDR3 is TGTGCCAGCAGCCCCCCCTGGGCAGAAGCTTTCTTT.

The CDR3 is CAWSVLGVTGELFF. The DNA of the CDR3 is TGTGCCTGGAGTGTTTTGGGAGTCACCGGGGAGCTGTTTTTT. The chain carries TRBV30 and TRBJ2-2; perhaps TRBD2 as D (5 bases). V shed 0 bases and J shed 4 bases, with 9 bases lying between them. The CDR3 runs 14 residues. Germline lookup yields CDR1 GTSNPN and CDR2 SVGIG (reference sequence). Full variable domain (remainder filled in from reference TRBV30 and TRBJ2-2): SQTIHQWPATLVQPVGSPLSLECTVEGTSNPNLYWYRQAAGRGLQLLFYSVGIGQISSEVPQNLSASRPQDRQFILSSKKLLLSDSGFYLCAWSVLGVTGELFFGEGSRLTVL.

The J gene is TRBJ2-1, the V gene TRBV19; D unclear. Trimming took 4 bases from V and 3 from J, leaving 13 bases between them. CDR1 LNHDA and CDR2 SQIVND come from the germline V gene (reference sequence). This CDR3 is built from 15 residues. The CDR3 nucleotides read TGTGCCAGTAGTACTTCCTCGGGCTTCTACAATGAGCAGTTCTTC. Its translation: CASSTSSGFYNEQFF.

V and J are TRBV7-9 and TRBJ1-2; D is unclear. The length of the CDR3 is 15 residues. The V end was cut by 5 bases, the J end by 6 bases, with 19 bases between. Germline-derived CDR1 and CDR2 are SEHNR and FQNEAQ (reference sequence). The CDR3 coding sequence is TGTGCCAGCAGCCGTGGGGTGCCCCGGGTGGATGGCTACACCTTC. It translates to CASSRGVPRVDGYTF.

The rearrangement links TRBV19 to TRBJ1-1; D perhaps matches TRBD1 (6 bases). This CDR3 has 16 amino acids. Per the germline V gene, CDR1 is LNHDA and CDR2 is SQIVND (reference sequence). The V gene lost 1 base and the J gene lost 8 bases, with 20 bases spanning the gap. CDR3 DNA sequence: TGTGCCAGTAGTATAGGCGTTGGGGGGCGAGGAGACGAAGCTTTCTTT. Its protein product is CASSIGVGGRGDEAFF.

This rearrangement joins TRBV7-3 to TRBJ2-3, with 13 bases aligning to TRBD2. V lost 3 bases to trimming and J lost 5 bases; unmatched junction nucleotides: 5. The germline V gene has CDR1 SGHTA and CDR2 FQGTGA. This CDR3 has 16 amino acids. The CDR3 region is CASSFGLAGVGDTQYF. CDR3 nucleotide sequence: TGTGCCAGCAGCTTTGGACTAGCGGGAGTGGGAGATACGCAGTATTTT.

This chain links TRBV7-3 with TRBJ1-6; D remains ambiguous. V dropped 3 bases and J dropped 9 bases, with 9 bases sitting between them. In germline, CDR1 is SGHTA, CDR2 FQGTGA. The CDR3 contains 13 residues. The CDR3 reads CASSFDRSSPLHF. CDR3 sequence (DNA): TGTGCCAGCAGCTTCGACCGGAGTTCACCCCTCCACTTT.

The chain recombines TRBV3-1 (or the pseudogene TRBV3-2) with TRBJ1-2, with D tentatively TRBD1 (6 bases). Germline V gene data show CDR1 as LGHDT and CDR2 as YNNKEL (reference sequence). The length of the CDR3 is 16 residues. Trimming left V 4 bases short and J 4 bases short, with 19 bases between. The CDR3, as DNA: TGTGCCAGCAGCCTTCAGCCACAGGGATTTAGCTATGGCTACACCTTC. Amino acid sequence: CASSLQPQGFSYGYTF.

The chain carries TRBV6-5 and TRBJ2-7, with D perhaps matching TRBD2 (6 bases). The V gene's germline CDR1 is MNHEY and CDR2 SVGAGI. CDR3 size: 14 residues. V was cut by 2 bases and J by 9 bases, with 17 bases left in between. The CDR3 bases are TGTGCCAGCAGTTACGTGGCGGGATATGCGGGGCAGTACTTC. This codes for CASSYVAGYAGQYF.

The chain employs TRBV2 and TRBJ2-7; D is undetermined. Trimming stripped 3 bases from V and 0 bases from J, with 12 bases between. Germline V gives CDR1 SNHLY, CDR2 FYNNEI. The CDR3 sequence is 15 residues long. CDR3 loop: CASSESPGRSYEQYF. The CDR3 nucleotides are TGTGCCAGCAGTGAGTCCCCAGGCCGCTCCTACGAGCAGTACTTC.

The genes are TRBV4-2 and TRBJ2-2; the match to TRBD2 covers 12 bases. The CDR3 loop spans 18 amino acids. Germline V gene lookup returns CDR1 LGHNA and CDR2 YNFKEQ. The V segment lost 0 bases and the J segment 5 bases; nucleotides outside the gene matches: 7. The CDR3 sequence: CASSQDRKGLAGTGELFF. The CDR3 DNA is TGTGCCAGCAGCCAAGATAGAAAGGGACTAGCGGGTACCGGGGAGCTGTTTTTT.

This clone was observed once. This sequence joins TRBV3-1 (or the pseudogene TRBV3-2) and TRBJ2-1; D uncertain. The germline V and J ends were trimmed by 4 bases and 8 bases, with 18 bases remaining between them. The V gene's germline CDR1 is LGHDT and CDR2 YNNKEL (reference sequence). The CDR3 spans 15 residues. CDR3 sequence (DNA): TGTGCCAGCAGCCTCCGAAGGATTAGATCGGATGAGCAGTTCTTC. Protein: CASSLRRIRSDEQFF.

The CDR3 coding sequence is TGTGCCAGCAGCTTAACACCTCTAGATACGCAGTATTTT. It encodes CASSLTPLDTQYF. The chain carries TRBV7-3 and TRBJ2-3; D is unresolved. V was shortened by 0 bases and J by 5 bases, with 6 bases between the two germline ends. The CDR3 loop spans 13 amino acids. Germline V lookup: CDR1 SGHTA, CDR2 FQGTGA.

The chain joins TRBV5-1 to TRBJ2-7; D is uncertain. Germline CDR1 SGHRS, CDR2 YFSETQ. Trimming removed 6 bases from V and 5 bases from J, with 24 bases in between. The CDR3 loop spans 16 amino acids. CDR3 region: CASTRQGVTVWDEQYF. The CDR3 DNA sequence: TGCGCCAGCACCCGTCAAGGCGTAACAGTATGGGACGAGCAGTACTTC.

V is TRBV11-3 and J is TRBJ1-2; D call uncertain. V shed 4 bases and J shed 0 bases, with 9 bases lying between them. The CDR3 loop spans 14 amino acids. The V gene's germline CDR1 is SGHNT and CDR2 YENEEA. CDR3 sequence reads: CASSSGKANYGYTF. CDR3 nucleotide sequence: TGTGCCAGCAGCTCAGGAAAAGCTAACTATGGCTACACCTTC.

The rearrangement uses TRBV29-1 and TRBJ2-7, with D possibly being TRBD2 (6 bases). The CDR3 contains 13 residues. Germline CDR1 is SQVTM and CDR2 is ANQGSEA. With 4 bases removed from V and 4 bases from J, the gap between germline ends came to 14 bases. For the CDR3, the DNA is TGCAGCGTTGGCTTCAGCCGGGGGTACGAGCAGTACTTC. Its protein is CSVGFSRGYEQYF.

This clone occurred once. The rearrangement links TRBV19 to TRBJ1-6, with TRBD1 identical over 7 bases. Germline V lookup: CDR1 LNHDA, CDR2 SQIVND (reference sequence). This CDR3 is built from 13 residues. V lost 5 bases and J lost 7; bases outside the gene matches: 2. The CDR3 reads CASSFRGNSPLHF. The CDR3 DNA reads as TGTGCCAGTAGTTTCAGGGGGAATTCACCCCTCCACTTT.

The gene calls are TRBV28 and TRBJ2-2; a possible D gene is TRBD2 (5 bases). V dropped 7 bases and J dropped 4 bases, with 22 bases sitting between them. The CDR3 is made up of 17 amino acids. Germline V gives CDR1 MDHEN, CDR2 SYDVKM. In DNA form, the CDR3 reads TGTGCCAGCACTGGGTCTGGTGGGAGTTTTATCACCGGGGAGCTGTTTTTT. Translating it yields CASTGSGGSFITGELFF.

In regard to this clone: Additional DNA sequences in this sample encode the identical CDR3. The V gene is TRBV7-3, the J gene TRBJ1-1, with 8 bases lining up with TRBD1. The CDR3 runs to 13 residues. The V gene's germline CDR1 is SGHTA and CDR2 FQGTGA. With V trimmed by 3 bases and J by 4 bases, 1 base remained unmatched. The CDR3 protein is CASSFTGGTEAFF. As DNA, the CDR3 is TGTGCCAGCAGCTTTACAGGGGGCACTGAAGCTTTCTTT.

The J gene is TRBJ2-4, the V gene TRBV30; D is possibly TRBD1 (5 bases). Trimming pared 4 bases from V and 1 base from J, leaving 8 bases between. The germline gives CDR1 GTSNPN, CDR2 SVGIG (reference sequence). This CDR3 has 13 residues. The CDR3 sequence is CAWNWGAKNIQYF. CDR3 bases: TGTGCCTGGAACTGGGGCGCCAAAAACATTCAGTACTTC.

The CDR3 loop reads CSASSESYEQYF. Written as DNA, the CDR3 is TGCAGTGCTAGTTCCGAATCCTACGAGCAGTACTTC. V usage is TRBV20-1 and J usage is TRBJ2-7, with D unresolved. CDR1 is DFQATT, CDR2 SNEGSKA, per germline (reference sequence). The CDR3 has 12 residues. V was shortened by 3 bases and J by 1 base, with 7 bases between the two germline ends.

With respect to this clone: A junction boundary mismatches the germline segment, possibly from a read error. This chain links TRBV28 with TRBJ1-5, with TRBD1 as a possible D gene (6 bases). The CDR3 has 10 residues. The germline V gene encodes CDR1 MDHEN and CDR2 SYDVKM. CDR3 DNA: TGTGCCAGCAGCCCCCCCGGACAGCGTTTT. As protein: CASSPPGQRF. Complete variable domain (other parts from reference TRBV28 and TRBJ1-5): DVKVTQSSRYLVKRTGEKVFLECVQDMDHENMFWYRQDPGLGLRLIYFSYDVKMKEKGDIPEGYSVSREKKERFSLILESASTNQTSMYLCASSPPGQRFGDGTRLSIL.

V is TRBV5-1 and J is TRBJ1-6, with D uncertain. V was trimmed by 0 bases and J by 1 base, leaving 8 bases between them. This CDR3 has 16 residues. CDR1 is SGHRS and CDR2 is YFSETQ in the germline V gene. The CDR3 region has the DNA TGCGCCAGCAGCTTGGGGACCAGGTCCTATAATTCACCCCTCCACTTT. This translates into CASSLGTRSYNSPLHF.

This clone has more than one count but fewer than ten. The V and J genes are TRBV5-1 and TRBJ2-7; 8 bases match TRBD2. The J segment lost 0 bases and the V segment lost 3 bases, leaving 8 bases of the junction unmatched. The V gene's germline CDR1 is SGHRS and CDR2 YFSETQ. The CDR3 covers 16 residues. In DNA, the CDR3 is TGCGCCAGCAGCTCCACTAGCGGTCCTAGCTCCTACGAGCAGTACTTC. Translated: CASSSTSGPSSYEQYF.

The rearrangement joins TRBV3-1 (or the pseudogene TRBV3-2) to TRBJ2-2, with D uncertain. In germline, CDR1 is LGHDT, CDR2 YNNKEL (reference sequence). V was cut by 5 bases and J by 5 bases, with 6 bases left in between. The CDR3 runs to 12 residues. The CDR3 DNA reads as TGTGCCAGCAGCGTCATTACCGGGGAGCTGTTTTTT. Amino acids: CASSVITGELFF.

V gene TRBV11-2 combines with J gene TRBJ2-3; tentatively, D is TRBD1 or TRBD2 (5 bases each). Germline V CDR1 and CDR2: SGHAT, FQNNGV. The CDR3 covers 16 residues. V was clipped by 7 bases and J by 4 bases, with 21 bases between them. CDR3 in amino acids: CASIGDPNSLPDTQYF. In nucleotides, the CDR3 is TGTGCCAGCATCGGGGACCCCAACTCCCTCCCAGATACGCAGTATTTT.

The chain employs TRBV12-3 or TRBV12-4 and TRBJ1-1; D remains unclear. V lost 3 bases, J lost 11 bases, and 10 bases lay in between. The CDR3 covers 11 residues. CDR3 sequence reads: CASSFGGGAFF. DNA of the CDR3: TGTGCCAGCAGTTTTGGAGGAGGGGCTTTCTTT.

The CDR3 sequence: CASSWGRLATDTQYF. The CDR3 DNA follows: TGTGCCAGCAGCTGGGGGAGACTAGCCACAGATACGCAGTATTTT. This chain links TRBV11-2 with TRBJ2-3; 7 bases match TRBD2. Germline V gives CDR1 SGHAT, CDR2 FQNNGV. This CDR3 is 15 amino acids long. V was pared by 4 bases and J by 2 bases, with 6 bases of the junction left unmatched.

The rearrangement joins TRBV5-6 to TRBJ1-6; D is uncertain. Per germline, CDR1 SGHDT and CDR2 YYEEEE. This CDR3 region has 13 residues. The V and J ends lost 0 bases and 7 bases respectively, with 5 bases between them. CDR3 in amino acids: CASSLEANSPLHF. DNA for the CDR3: TGTGCCAGCAGCTTGGAAGCGAATTCACCCCTCCACTTT. The variable domain in full, with the rest retrieved from reference TRBV5-6 and TRBJ1-6, is DAGVTQSPTHLIKTRGQQVTLRCSPKSGHDTVSWYQQALGQGPQFIFQYYEEEERQRGNFPDRFSGHQFPNYSSELNVNALLLGDSALYLCASSLEANSPLHFGNGTRLTVT.